Below are 23 T cell receptor beta chains sequenced from a single sample in a study of cytomegalovirus exposure and HLA in healthy donors. Use of 60 Vbeta and 13 Jbeta primers characterized the PCR. The method was immunoSEQ multiplex PCR; TCRdb's version includes in-frame clones alone and lacks a portion of them. The sample includes 110,000 to 150,000 clones, around 82% of them seen just once. Material for sequencing was PBMCs. These receptors all stem from a woman aged 18-29 years in good health and CMV-seropositive.

This clone was detected only a few times. The chain couples TRBV5-6 to TRBJ2-5, with 9 bases lining up with TRBD2. Trimming took 0 bases from V and 5 from J; bases not matched to a gene: 5. The germline CDR1 and CDR2 sequences are SGHDT and YYEEEE. The CDR3 sequence is 15 residues long. CDR3 nucleotides: TGTGCCAGCAGCTTGGTTAGCGGGGGCGGGGAGACCCAGTACTTC. Protein sequence: CASSLVSGGGETQYF.

This clone was observed once. The V call is TRBV11-3, the J call TRBJ2-3, with 7 positions matching TRBD1. The CDR3 is 16 amino acids. Germline CDR1 SGHNT, CDR2 YENEEA. Trimming removed 5 bases from V and 0 bases from J; junction bases left unmatched: 8. CDR3 region: CASSIRDSFSTDTQYF. CDR3 bases: TGTGCCAGCAGCATCCGGGACAGCTTCAGCACAGATACGCAGTATTTT.

The V and J genes are TRBV6-5 and TRBJ1-2; no definite D call. Germline assignment: CDR1 MNHEY and CDR2 SVGAGI. The V end lost 2 bases, the J end lost 4 bases, and 8 bases lay between the germline ends. The CDR3 sequence is 13 residues long. CDR3 bases: TGTGCCAGCAGTTACGGTCAACTCTATGGCTACACCTTC. It codes for CASSYGQLYGYTF.

V and J are TRBV5-1 and TRBJ2-5, with D hard to call. The CDR3 sequence is 12 residues long. V lost 1 base and J lost 2, with 3 bases in between. The germline V gene has CDR1 SGHRS and CDR2 YFSETQ. CDR3 sequence: CASSLLQETQYF. The CDR3 DNA is TGCGCCAGCAGCTTGCTACAAGAGACCCAGTACTTC.

This chain uses TRBV29-1 with TRBJ1-1, with 9 bases that match TRBD1. Germline trimming cut 2 bases from V and 1 base from J; bases unmatched to any gene: 2. This CDR3 region has 14 residues. Germline values: CDR1 SQVTM, CDR2 ANQGSEA. The CDR3 DNA follows: TGCAGCGTTGAAAGGACAGGGGCGAACACTGAAGCTTTCTTT. This codes for CSVERTGANTEAFF.

The chain is built from TRBV5-4 and TRBJ1-1, with 7 positions matching TRBD1. The trim removed 4 bases at V and 10 bases at J, leaving 7 bases unmatched. The CDR3 spans 12 residues. Germline CDR1 and CDR2: SGHNT and YYREEE (reference sequence). CDR3 residues: CASSPRQGRAFF. The CDR3 nucleotides read TGTGCCAGCAGCCCCAGACAGGGAAGAGCTTTCTTT.

This sequence joins TRBV11-2 and TRBJ1-6, with a possible D match to TRBD1 (5 bases). Trimming took off 1 base at V and 10 bases at J, with 14 bases between the two ends. The germline gives CDR1 SGHAT, CDR2 FQNNGV. This CDR3 has 15 residues. The CDR3 coding sequence is TGTGCCAGCAGCTTAGGGGGGGGAAAGGTCTCACCCCTCCACTTT. Its protein product is CASSLGGGKVSPLHF.

The chain links TRBV9 to TRBJ1-4; D gene unclear. Trimming took off 0 bases at V and 7 bases at J, with 19 bases between the two ends. Germline CDR1 reads SGDLS; CDR2 reads YYNGEE. The CDR3 length is 17 residues. CDR3 sequence reads: CASSVAPAAPRPEKLFF. The CDR3 DNA follows: TGTGCCAGCAGCGTAGCCCCGGCCGCGCCGAGGCCTGAAAAACTGTTTTTT. Drawing the rest from reference TRBV9 and TRBJ1-4, the complete variable domain is DSGVTQTPKHLITATGQRVTLRCSPRSGDLSVYWYQQSLDQGLQFLIQYYNGEERAKGNILERFSAQQFPDLHSELNLSSLELGDSALYFCASSVAPAAPRPEKLFFGSGTQLSVL.

The chain employs TRBV19 and TRBJ2-3; 7 bases agree with TRBD2. The germline V gene encodes CDR1 LNHDA and CDR2 SQIVND (reference sequence). J lost 1 base, V lost 5 bases, and 6 bases had no gene match. The CDR3 is made up of 15 amino acids. CDR3 region: CASSSRGTRTDTQYF. DNA for the CDR3: TGTGCCAGTAGTTCGCGGGGGACCCGCACAGATACGCAGTATTTT. The whole variable domain, remainder taken from reference TRBV19 and TRBJ2-3, is DGGITQSPKYLFRKEGQNVTLSCEQNLNHDAMYWYRQDPGQGLRLIYYSQIVNDFQKGDIAEGYSVSREKKESFPLTVTSAQKNPTAFYLCASSSRGTRTDTQYFGPGTRLTVL.

The rearrangement uses TRBV5-1 and TRBJ1-2; TRBD1 might be the D (6 bases). The CDR3 sequence is 16 residues long. Germline lookup yields CDR1 SGHRS and CDR2 YFSETQ. V lost 0 bases and J 1 base, leaving 13 bases between the germline ends. The CDR3 region is CASSLEPRGFNYGYTF. CDR3 coding DNA: TGCGCCAGCAGCTTGGAACCCAGGGGCTTTAACTATGGCTACACCTTC. The variable domain in full, with the rest retrieved from reference TRBV5-1 and TRBJ1-2, is KAGVTQTPRYLIKTRGQQVTLSCSPISGHRSVSWYQQTPGQGLQFLFEYFSETQRNKGNFPGRFSGRQFSNSRSEMNVSTLELGDSALYLCASSLEPRGFNYGYTFGSGTRLTVV.

This rearrangement joins TRBV5-1 to TRBJ1-4; no firm D call. Germline loops: CDR1 SGHRS, CDR2 YFSETQ. V lost 2 bases and J 10 bases, leaving 21 bases between the germline ends. The CDR3 extends over 16 amino acids. The CDR3 bases are TGCGCCAGCAGCTTTCGGATTGGGCAAATGAATAGAAAACTGTTTTTT. Translating gives CASSFRIGQMNRKLFF.

This chain joins TRBV7-8 and TRBJ1-1; 8 nucleotides line up with TRBD1. There are 14 residues in the CDR3. Trimming removed 5 bases from V and 7 bases from J; junction bases left unmatched: 9. From germline, CDR1 is SGHVS and CDR2 FQNEAQ. The CDR3: CASSPRDRLIEAFF. The CDR3 DNA sequence: TGTGCCAGCAGCCCCCGGGACAGGTTGATTGAAGCTTTCTTT.

The chain has TRBV7-2 and TRBJ2-2; weak D call: TRBD1 (5 bases). Trimming cost V 5 bases and J 4 bases, with 14 bases left between them. This CDR3 has 15 residues. Germline assignment: CDR1 SGHTA and CDR2 FQGNSA. The CDR3: CASSDQDIRTGELFF. The CDR3 region has the DNA TGTGCCAGCAGCGACCAGGACATCCGCACCGGGGAGCTGTTTTTT.

V and J are TRBV6-1 and TRBJ1-1; D is possibly TRBD1 (5 bases). With 4 bases removed from V and 0 bases from J, the gap between germline ends came to 18 bases. Germline values: CDR1 MNHNS, CDR2 SASEGT. This CDR3 region has 17 residues. The CDR3 region is CASSGNYGGSMNTEAFF. For the CDR3, the DNA is TGTGCCAGCAGTGGAAATTACGGGGGTTCGATGAACACTGAAGCTTTCTTT.

In its sample, this clone was seen a few times. V gene TRBV11-2 combines with J gene TRBJ2-1, with 9 bases matching TRBD2. From germline, CDR1 is SGHAT and CDR2 FQNNGV. The CDR3 is 15 residues long. V dropped 1 base and J dropped 3; count of bases not matched to a gene: 1. As DNA, the CDR3 is TGTGCCAGCAGCTTAGGGCGGGGGGGCTACAATGAGCAGTTCTTC. It codes for CASSLGRGGYNEQFF. The full variable domain, its missing parts supplied by reference TRBV11-2 and TRBJ2-1, is EAGVAQSPRYKIIEKRQSVAFWCNPISGHATLYWYQQILGQGPKLLIQFQNNGVVDDSQLPKDRFSAERLKGVDSTLKIQPAKLEDSAVYLCASSLGRGGYNEQFFGPGTRLTVL.

The chain carries TRBV5-6 and TRBJ1-2; the match to TRBD1 covers 7 bases. V lost 6 bases to trimming and J lost 4 bases; unmatched junction nucleotides: 3. The CDR3 consists of 12 residues. Germline V gene lookup returns CDR1 SGHDT and CDR2 YYEEEE. CDR3: CASNDRAYGYTF. In DNA form, the CDR3 reads TGTGCCAGCAACGACAGGGCCTATGGCTACACCTTC.

This chain links TRBV6-6 with TRBJ1-5; D is undetermined. Germline CDR1 MNHNY, CDR2 SVGAGI (reference sequence). V was trimmed by 4 bases and J by 2 bases, leaving 9 bases between them. The CDR3 is 14 residues long. CDR3 residues: CASSSVQGNQPQHF. The CDR3 DNA reads as TGTGCCAGCAGTTCGGTCCAGGGCAATCAGCCCCAGCATTTT.

The CDR3 DNA reads as TGTGCCAGCAGCTTAGCCCTGACAGGGAATAATGAAAAACTGTTTTTT. It translates to CASSLALTGNNEKLFF. This chain joins TRBV7-8 and TRBJ1-4, with 7 bases aligning to TRBD1. The V gene end was trimmed by 0 bases and the J gene end by 4 bases; junction bases not matched to a gene: 5. From germline, CDR1 is SGHVS and CDR2 FQNEAQ. This CDR3 has 16 residues.

The chain employs TRBV25-1 and TRBJ2-7, with D possibly being TRBD1 (5 bases). The CDR3 has 14 amino acids. Germline assignment: CDR1 MGHDK and CDR2 SYGVNS. The V gene lost 6 bases and the J gene lost 4 bases, with 16 bases spanning the gap. The CDR3 sequence is CASSTIKGQYEQYF. For the CDR3, the DNA is TGTGCCAGCAGCACCATTAAGGGGCAGTACGAGCAGTACTTC.

The V gene is TRBV6-1, the J gene TRBJ2-1; D might be TRBD1 (5 bases). Deletions cut 4 bases from V and 4 bases from J, with 11 bases between. Germline V CDR1 and CDR2: MNHNS, SASEGT. This CDR3 contains 14 residues. CDR3 sequence (DNA): TGTGCCAGCAGTGCCTTAGGGGTTTACAATGAGCAGTTCTTC. Translating gives CASSALGVYNEQFF.

The gene calls are TRBV6-5 and TRBJ2-7; a possible D gene is TRBD2 (5 bases). There are 13 residues in the CDR3. V lost 3 bases, J lost 4 bases, and 10 bases lay in between. Germline V gene sequence: CDR1 MNHEY, CDR2 SVGAGI. The CDR3 loop reads CASSYRELYEQYF. The CDR3 DNA sequence: TGTGCCAGCAGTTATAGGGAGTTATACGAGCAGTACTTC.

J is TRBJ1-2 and V is TRBV7-8; the match to TRBD1 covers 7 bases. This CDR3 region has 14 residues. Germline CDR1 and CDR2: SGHVS and FQNEAQ. V was clipped by 1 base and J by 4 bases; unmatched bases: 3. The CDR3 reads CASSLGDSSYGYTF. CDR3 DNA sequence: TGTGCCAGCAGCTTAGGGGACAGTTCCTATGGCTACACCTTC.

As regards this clone: At one end the junction does not follow the germline gene, possibly because of a read error. CDR3 amino acids: CSSSLIKGGRADGYTF. CDR3 nucleotide sequence: TGTTCCAGCAGCCTTATAAAGGGAGGTCGTGCGGATGGCTACACCTTC. The chain employs TRBV7-9 and TRBJ1-2, with D unclear. CDR3 size: 16 residues. Per germline, CDR1 SEHNR and CDR2 FQNEAQ (reference sequence). Full variable domain (missing parts from reference TRBV7-9 and TRBJ1-2): DTGVSQNPRHKITKRGQNVTFRCDPISEHNRLYWYRQTLGQGPEFLTYFQNEAQLEKSRLLSDRFSAERPKGSFSTLEIQRTEQGDSAMYLCSSSLIKGGRADGYTFGSGTRLTVV.